This record concerns one TCR beta chain sequence. The antigen is not known. This entry belongs to a study of T cells in Graves' hyperthyroidism and ophthalmopathy. Overall study results and limits: The blood repertoire included most of the expanded thyroid clonotypes above 0.001. Ophthalmopathy, which appeared later, was predicted by the model a median about 5.9 months before onset.

Amplification of TCR beta CDR3 regions was performed using RNA transcripts as template. With the HTBI primer set, the TCR CDR3 went through a first round of RT-PCR. TCRdb recomputed calls from the multiplex PCR reads with MiXCR, one row per CDR3 protein. The table shows roughly 570,000 distinct CDR3 sequences, with 46% occurring only once. Used for diagnoses were clinical symptoms, serum thyroxine and TRAb, thyroid ultrasound and orbital computed tomography. This TCR was recovered from an adult woman with Graves' disease, either hyperthyroidism or ophthalmopathy (not recorded which). What was sequenced was peripheral blood or thyroid tissue (not recorded which).

The CDR3 nucleotides are TGTGCCATCAGTGTCCGACAGGGCGATGGCTACACCTTC. Its protein product is CAISVRQGDGYTF. The J gene is TRBJ1-2, the V gene TRBV10-3, with 7 positions matching TRBD1. Germline V CDR1 and CDR2: ENHRY, SYGVKD. The CDR3 contains 13 residues. Germline trimming cut 4 bases from V and 6 bases from J; bases unmatched to any gene: 5.